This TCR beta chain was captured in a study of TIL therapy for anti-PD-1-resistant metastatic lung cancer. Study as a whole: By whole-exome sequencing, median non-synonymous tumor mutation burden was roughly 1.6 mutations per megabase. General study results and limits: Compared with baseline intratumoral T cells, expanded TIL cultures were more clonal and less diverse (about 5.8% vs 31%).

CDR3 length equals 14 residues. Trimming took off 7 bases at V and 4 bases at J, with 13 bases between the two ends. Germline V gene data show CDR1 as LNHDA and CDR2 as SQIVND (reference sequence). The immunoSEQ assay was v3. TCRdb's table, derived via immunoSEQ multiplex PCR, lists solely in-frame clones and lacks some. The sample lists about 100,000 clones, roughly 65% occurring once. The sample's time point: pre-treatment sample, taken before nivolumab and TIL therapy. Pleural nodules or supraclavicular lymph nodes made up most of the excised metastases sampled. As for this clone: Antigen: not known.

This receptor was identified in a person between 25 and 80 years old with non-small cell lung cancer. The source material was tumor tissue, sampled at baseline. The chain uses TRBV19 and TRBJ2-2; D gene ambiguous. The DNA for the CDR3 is TGTGCCAGTATGGGCCGGTATGGCACCGGGGAGCTGTTTTTT. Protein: CASMGRYGTGELFF.